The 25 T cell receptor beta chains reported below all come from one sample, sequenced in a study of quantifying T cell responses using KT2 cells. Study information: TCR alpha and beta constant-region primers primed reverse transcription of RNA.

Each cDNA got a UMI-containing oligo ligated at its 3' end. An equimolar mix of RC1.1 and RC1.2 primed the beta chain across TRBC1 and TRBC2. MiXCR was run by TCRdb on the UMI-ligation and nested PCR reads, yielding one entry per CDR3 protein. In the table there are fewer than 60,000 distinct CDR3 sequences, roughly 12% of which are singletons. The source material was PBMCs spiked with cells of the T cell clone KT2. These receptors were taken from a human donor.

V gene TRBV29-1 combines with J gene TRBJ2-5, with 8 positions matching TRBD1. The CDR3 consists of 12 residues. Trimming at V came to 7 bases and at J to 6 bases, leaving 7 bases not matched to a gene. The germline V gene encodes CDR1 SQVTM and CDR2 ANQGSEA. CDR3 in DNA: TGCAGCGCTGACAGGGGCATGAAGACCCAGTACTTC. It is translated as CSADRGMKTQYF.

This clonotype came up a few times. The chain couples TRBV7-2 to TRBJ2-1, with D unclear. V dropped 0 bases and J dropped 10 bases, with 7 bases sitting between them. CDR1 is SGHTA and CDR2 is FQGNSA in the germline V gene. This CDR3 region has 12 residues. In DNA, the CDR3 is TGTGCCAGCAGCTTAGCGCGGCCAGAGCAGTTCTTC. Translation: CASSLARPEQFF. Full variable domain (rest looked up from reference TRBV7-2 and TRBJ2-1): GAGVSQSPSNKVTEKGKDVELRCDPISGHTALYWYRQSLGQGLEFLIYFQGNSAPDKSGLPSDRFSAERTGGSVSTLTIQRTQQEDSAVYLCASSLARPEQFFGPGTRLTVL.

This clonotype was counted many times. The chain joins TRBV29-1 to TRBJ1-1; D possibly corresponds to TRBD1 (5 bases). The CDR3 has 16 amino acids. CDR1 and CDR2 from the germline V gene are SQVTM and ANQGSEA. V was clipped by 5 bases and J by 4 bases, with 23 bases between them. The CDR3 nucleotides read TGCAGCGTTTCCCCCCCGAGGTACAGGACGTTCACTGAAGCTTTCTTT. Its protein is CSVSPPRYRTFTEAFF.

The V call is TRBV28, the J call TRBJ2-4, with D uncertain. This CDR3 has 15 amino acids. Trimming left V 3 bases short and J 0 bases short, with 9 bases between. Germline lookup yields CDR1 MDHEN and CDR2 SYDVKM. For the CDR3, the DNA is TGTGCCAGCAGTTTGTCCAGCCTAGCCAAAAACATTCAGTACTTC. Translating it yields CASSLSSLAKNIQYF. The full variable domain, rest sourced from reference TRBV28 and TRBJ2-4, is DVKVTQSSRYLVKRTGEKVFLECVQDMDHENMFWYRQDPGLGLRLIYFSYDVKMKEKGDIPEGYSVSREKKERFSLILESASTNQTSMYLCASSLSSLAKNIQYFGAGTRLSVL.

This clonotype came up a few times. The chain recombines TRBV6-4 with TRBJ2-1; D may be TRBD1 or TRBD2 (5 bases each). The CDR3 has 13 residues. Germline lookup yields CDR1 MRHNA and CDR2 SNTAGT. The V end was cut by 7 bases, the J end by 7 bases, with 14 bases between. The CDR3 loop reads CASMRDERNEQFF. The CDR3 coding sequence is TGTGCCAGCATGAGGGACGAGCGGAATGAGCAGTTCTTC.

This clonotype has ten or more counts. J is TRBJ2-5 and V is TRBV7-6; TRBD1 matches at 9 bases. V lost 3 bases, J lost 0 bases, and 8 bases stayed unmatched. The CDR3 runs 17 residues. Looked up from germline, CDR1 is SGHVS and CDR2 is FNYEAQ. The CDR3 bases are TGTGCCAGCAGCTTGATGGGGGACAGGGAGAACCAAGAGACCCAGTACTTC. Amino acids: CASSLMGDRENQETQYF.

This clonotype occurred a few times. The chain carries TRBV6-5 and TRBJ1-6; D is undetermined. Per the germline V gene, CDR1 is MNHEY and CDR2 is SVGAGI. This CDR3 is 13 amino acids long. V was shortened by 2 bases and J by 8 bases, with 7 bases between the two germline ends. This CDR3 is CASSYNRYSPLHF. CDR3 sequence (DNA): TGTGCCAGCAGTTACAATCGGTATTCACCCCTCCACTTT.

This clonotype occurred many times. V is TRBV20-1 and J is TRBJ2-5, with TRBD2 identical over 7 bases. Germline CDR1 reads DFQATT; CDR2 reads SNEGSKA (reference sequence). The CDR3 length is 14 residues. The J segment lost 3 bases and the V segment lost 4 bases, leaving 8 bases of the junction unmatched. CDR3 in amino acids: CSAIRLAPKETQYF. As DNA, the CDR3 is TGCAGTGCTATCCGACTAGCACCTAAAGAGACCCAGTACTTC.

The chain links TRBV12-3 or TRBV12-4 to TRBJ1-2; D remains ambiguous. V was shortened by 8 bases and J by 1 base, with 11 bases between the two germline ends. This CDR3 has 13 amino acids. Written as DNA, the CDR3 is TGTGCCAGCCAAAACTCCCTTAACTATGGCTACACCTTC. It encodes CASQNSLNYGYTF.

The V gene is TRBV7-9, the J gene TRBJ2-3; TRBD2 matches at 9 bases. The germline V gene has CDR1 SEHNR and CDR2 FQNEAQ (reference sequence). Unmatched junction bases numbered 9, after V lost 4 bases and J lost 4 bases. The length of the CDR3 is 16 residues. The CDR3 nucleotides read TGTGCCAGCAGCTCCCCCGGGCGGGAGGGCCCAGATACGCAGTATTTT. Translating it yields CASSSPGREGPDTQYF.

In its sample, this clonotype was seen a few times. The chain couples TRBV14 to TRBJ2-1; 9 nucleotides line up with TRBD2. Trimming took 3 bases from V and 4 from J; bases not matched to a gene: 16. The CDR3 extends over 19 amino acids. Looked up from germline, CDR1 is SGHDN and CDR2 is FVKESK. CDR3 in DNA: TGTGCCAGCAGCCACCGCCGGCTAGCGGGACGCTACCGTTACAATGAGCAGTTCTTC. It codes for CASSHRRLAGRYRYNEQFF.

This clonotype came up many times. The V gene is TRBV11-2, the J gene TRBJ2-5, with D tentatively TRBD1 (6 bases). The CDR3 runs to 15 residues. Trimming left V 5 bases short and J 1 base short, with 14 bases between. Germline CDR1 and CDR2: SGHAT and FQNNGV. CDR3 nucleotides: TGTGCCAGCAGCCTCAGGGGAACCTTCCAAGAGACCCAGTACTTC. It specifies CASSLRGTFQETQYF.

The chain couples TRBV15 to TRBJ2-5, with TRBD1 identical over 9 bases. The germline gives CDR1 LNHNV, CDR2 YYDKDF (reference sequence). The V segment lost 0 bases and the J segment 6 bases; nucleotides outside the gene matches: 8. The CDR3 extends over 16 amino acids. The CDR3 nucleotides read TGTGCCACCAGCAGAGAAACTGGGACAGGGTTTCAGACCCAGTACTTC. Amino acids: CATSRETGTGFQTQYF. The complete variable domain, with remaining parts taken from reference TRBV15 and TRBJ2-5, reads DAMVIQNPRYQVTQFGKPVTLSCSQTLNHNVMYWYQQKSSQAPKLLFHYYDKDFNNEADTPDNFQSRRPNTSFCFLDIRSPGLGDTAMYLCATSRETGTGFQTQYFGPGTRLLVL.

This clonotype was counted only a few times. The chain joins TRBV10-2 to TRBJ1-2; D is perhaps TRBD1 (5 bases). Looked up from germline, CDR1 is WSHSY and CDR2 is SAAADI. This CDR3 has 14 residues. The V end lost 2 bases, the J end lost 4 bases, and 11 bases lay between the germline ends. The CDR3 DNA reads TGCGCCAGCAGTGAGGCGGGACTCTTCTATGGCTACACCTTC. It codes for CASSEAGLFYGYTF.

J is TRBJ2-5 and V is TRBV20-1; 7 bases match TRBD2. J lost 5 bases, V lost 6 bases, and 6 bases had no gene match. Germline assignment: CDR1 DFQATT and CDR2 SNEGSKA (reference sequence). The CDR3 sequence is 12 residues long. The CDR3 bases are TGCAGTGCACCGGGAGGAGGGGAGACCCAGTACTTC. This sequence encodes CSAPGGGETQYF.

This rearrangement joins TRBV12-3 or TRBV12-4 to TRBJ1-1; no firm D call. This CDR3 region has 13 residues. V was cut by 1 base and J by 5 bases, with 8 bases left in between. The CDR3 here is CASSLGIGTEAFF. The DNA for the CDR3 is TGTGCCAGCAGTTTAGGGATTGGGACTGAAGCTTTCTTT.

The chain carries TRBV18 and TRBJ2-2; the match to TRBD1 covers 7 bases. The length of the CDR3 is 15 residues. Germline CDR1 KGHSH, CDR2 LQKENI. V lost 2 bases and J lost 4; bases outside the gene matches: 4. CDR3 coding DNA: TGTGCCAGCTCACCAGAGACAGGGCGCACCGGGGAGCTGTTTTTT. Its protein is CASSPETGRTGELFF.

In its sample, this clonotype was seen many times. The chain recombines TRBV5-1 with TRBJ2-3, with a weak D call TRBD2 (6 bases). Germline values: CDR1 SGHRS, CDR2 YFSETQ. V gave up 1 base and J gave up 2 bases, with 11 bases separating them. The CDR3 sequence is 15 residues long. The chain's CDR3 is CASSLWRDPTDTQYF. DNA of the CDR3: TGCGCCAGCAGCTTGTGGCGGGACCCCACAGATACGCAGTATTTT.

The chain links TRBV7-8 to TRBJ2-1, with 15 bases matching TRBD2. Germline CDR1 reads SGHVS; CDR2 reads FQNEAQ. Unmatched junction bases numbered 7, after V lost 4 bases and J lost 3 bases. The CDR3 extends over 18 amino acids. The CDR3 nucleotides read TGTGCCAGCAGCTCCTGGACTAGCGGGAGGGCCTTCTACAATGAGCAGTTCTTC. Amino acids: CASSSWTSGRAFYNEQFF.

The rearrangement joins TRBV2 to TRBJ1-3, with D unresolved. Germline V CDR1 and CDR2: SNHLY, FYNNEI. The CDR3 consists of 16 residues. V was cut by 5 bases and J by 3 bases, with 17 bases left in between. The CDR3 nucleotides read TGTGCCAGCAGTCCCCAATCAGTTTCGAATGGAAACACCATATATTTT. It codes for CASSPQSVSNGNTIYF.

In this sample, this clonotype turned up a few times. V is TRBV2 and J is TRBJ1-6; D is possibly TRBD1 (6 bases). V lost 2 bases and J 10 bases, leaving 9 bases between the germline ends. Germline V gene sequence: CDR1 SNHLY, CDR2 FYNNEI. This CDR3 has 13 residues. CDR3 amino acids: CASSETGLSPLHF. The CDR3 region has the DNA TGTGCCAGCAGTGAAACAGGGCTATCACCCCTCCACTTT.

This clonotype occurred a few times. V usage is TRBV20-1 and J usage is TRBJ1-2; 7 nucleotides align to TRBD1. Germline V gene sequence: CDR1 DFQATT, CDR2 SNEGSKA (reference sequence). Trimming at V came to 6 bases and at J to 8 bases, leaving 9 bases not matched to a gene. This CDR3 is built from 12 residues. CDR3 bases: TGCAGTGCCAAATCAAACAGGGGCGGCTACACCTTC. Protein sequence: CSAKSNRGGYTF.

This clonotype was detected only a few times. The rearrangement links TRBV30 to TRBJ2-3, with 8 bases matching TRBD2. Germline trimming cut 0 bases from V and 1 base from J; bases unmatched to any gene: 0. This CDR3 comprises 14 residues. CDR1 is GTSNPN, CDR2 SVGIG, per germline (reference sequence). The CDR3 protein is CAWSVAGGTDTQYF. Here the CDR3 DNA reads TGTGCCTGGAGTGTAGCGGGAGGCACAGATACGCAGTATTTT. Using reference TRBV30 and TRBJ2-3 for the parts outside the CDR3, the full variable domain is SQTIHQWPATLVQPVGSPLSLECTVEGTSNPNLYWYRQAAGRGLQLLFYSVGIGQISSEVPQNLSASRPQDRQFILSSKKLLLSDSGFYLCAWSVAGGTDTQYFGPGTRLTVL.

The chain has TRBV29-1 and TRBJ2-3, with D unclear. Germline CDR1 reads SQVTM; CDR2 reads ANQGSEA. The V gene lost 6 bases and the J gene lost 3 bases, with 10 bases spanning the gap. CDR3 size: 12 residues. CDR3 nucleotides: TGCAGCGTCGTAGGTCTGACAGATACGCAGTATTTT. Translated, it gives CSVVGLTDTQYF.

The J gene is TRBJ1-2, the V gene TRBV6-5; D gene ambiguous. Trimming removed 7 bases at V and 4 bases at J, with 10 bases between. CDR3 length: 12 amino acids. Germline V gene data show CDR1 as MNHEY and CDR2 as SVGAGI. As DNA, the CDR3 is TGTGCCAGCACGCCGGATGGCTATGGCTACACCTTC. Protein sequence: CASTPDGYGYTF.